The clone carrying this T cell receptor beta chain showed up many times. Germline V gives CDR1 SGHRS, CDR2 YFSETQ. V shed 0 bases and J 0 bases; nucleotides not matched to a gene: 6. This CDR3 region has 17 residues. The authors prepared the TCRbeta library with unique molecular identifiers. TCRdb reprocessed the PCR reads via MiXCR and lists one record per CDR3 protein. Of a few hundred thousand distinct CDR3 sequences in the sample, about 9.4% are singletons; the top ten hold roughly 7.1%. This sample was taken from a study of T-cell reconstitution after alpha-beta-depleted transplantation in children.

The J gene is TRBJ2-1, the V gene TRBV5-1, with 7 bases fitting TRBD2. This receptor was obtained from a boy in the first two years of life with acute myeloid leukemia, due to receive a stem cell transplant. The material was PBMCs, obtained before TCRalphabeta/CD19-depleted stem cell transplant. CDR3 bases: TGCGCCAGCAGCTTGGGGGGGGGAGGTTTCTCCTACAATGAGCAGTTCTTC. Translating gives CASSLGGGGFSYNEQFF.